The sequence of this T cell receptor beta chain was determined in a study of OX40 agonist ivuxolimab in advanced cancers. Study overall: Ivuxolimab was administered intravenously to patients at 0.01 to 10 mg/kg every 2 weeks. With a range of roughly 23 to 85, age averaged approximately 60 years, and around 80% were male.

As concerns this clone: The antigen remains undetermined.

Germline CDR1 SNHLY, CDR2 FYNNEI. V was clipped by 7 bases and J by 2 bases, with 20 bases between them. The CDR3 has 17 amino acids. Study results and limitations: Dose levels from 0.1 to 3.0 mg/kg saw CD4+ and CD8+ blood T cells expand clonally by week 6. Expanded peripheral T-cell antigen specificity went undetermined.

Sequencing was performed with immunoSEQ multiplex PCR; in TCRdb, only in-frame clones are kept and a portion is missing. The sample yields more than 65,000 clones, 85% seen once. The J gene is TRBJ1-4, the V gene TRBV2; D unclear. Sequences were derived from CD4+ or CD8+ T cells sorted from blood, sampled in a trial of the OX40 agonist ivuxolimab. The receptor's source is an adult with an advanced solid tumor such as melanoma, head and neck, liver or kidney cancer. CDR3 sequence: CASTRTGGGRTNEKLFF. In nucleotides, the CDR3 is TGTGCCAGCACCCGAACGGGTGGCGGCCGGACTAATGAAAAACTGTTTTTT.